This T cell receptor (beta chain) emerged from a study of post-analysis software for immune sequencing data. CDR1 is DFQATT, CDR2 SNEGSKA, per germline (reference sequence). The trim removed 0 bases at V and 2 bases at J, leaving 10 bases unmatched. The CDR3 covers 17 residues. Note on this clonotype: What it binds is not known.

Unique molecular identifiers were carried by the TCR beta cDNA libraries. TCRdb independently ran MiXCR on the PCR reads; one entry per CDR3 protein. The sample lists approximately 460,000 distinct CDR3 sequences; 45% were seen once. Study-wide findings and caveats: Patients carried 4 or 5 TRBV segments more frequently than controls did, and TRBV5-6, TRBV5-1 and TRBV20-1 were among them.

The chain has TRBV20-1 and TRBJ2-7, with 10 bases identical to TRBD2. This receptor was identified in a girl aged 5-17 years with multiple sclerosis. Sequencing was done on a sample of blood. CDR3 loop: CSARDELTSGAPYEQYF. CDR3 sequence (DNA): TGCAGTGCTAGAGATGAATTAACTAGCGGGGCCCCCTACGAGCAGTACTTC.